Sequencing of this TCR beta chain was carried out in a study of T-cell memory formation after mild COVID-19. Study results and caveats: Later expanders leaned CD4+, whereas day 15 to 85 contracting clones were balanced CD4/CD8.

Trimming cost V 10 bases and J 5 bases; bases outside gene matches: 15. CDR3 length equals 15 residues. CDR1 and CDR2 (germline): SNHLY, FYNNEI. TCRdb re-analysed the 5' RACE reads in MiXCR, keeping a single row per CDR3 protein. Among approximately 150,000 distinct CDR3 sequences listed, approximately 15% were seen once. This clonotype was detected ten times or more. Its antigen is as yet unknown. This sequence originates from an adult woman who had mild COVID-19 (a few samples of this study predate the infection). Cell type and time point are not known. Material: PBMCs or a T cell subset sorted from them (not recorded which). The chain joins TRBV2 to TRBJ2-3; 7 bases match TRBD2. CDR3 region: CATRVGVVAGDTQYF. The CDR3 bases are TGTGCCACCCGGGTTGGGGTGGTAGCGGGAGATACGCAGTATTTT.